These 26 T cell receptor beta chains share one sample of origin, sequenced in a study of early stage breast cancer tumors. Data came from immunoSEQ multiplex PCR; TCRdb stores just in-frame clones and leaves some out. Of approximately 50,000 clones listed, 60% to 85% are singletons. The sequenced material came from blood. The receptors were gathered from a person younger than 45 with breast cancer.

The genes are TRBV19 and TRBJ1-5; 10 bases fit TRBD1. CDR1 LNHDA and CDR2 SQIVND come from the germline V gene (reference sequence). CDR3 length equals 16 residues. V was pared by 8 bases and J by 4 bases, with 11 bases of the junction left unmatched. CDR3 DNA: TGTGCCAGTGGCGAGACAGGGGGCGTAGGGAATCAGCCCCAGCATTTT. This sequence encodes CASGETGGVGNQPQHF.

The rearrangement links TRBV27 to TRBJ2-5, with 11 bases identical to TRBD1. After removal of 3 bases from V and 4 bases from J, the junction contained 4 bases not matched to a gene. From germline, CDR1 is MNHEY and CDR2 SMNVEV (reference sequence). The CDR3 is made up of 15 amino acids. The CDR3 sequence is CASSFLDRGRETQYF. The CDR3 DNA reads as TGTGCCAGCAGTTTTCTGGACAGGGGGCGAGAGACCCAGTACTTC.

This chain connects TRBV7-2 to TRBJ2-7; 13 bases are shared with TRBD2. V trimming: 5 bases; J trimming: 6 bases; junction bases outside the gene matches: 7. The germline V gene encodes CDR1 SGHTA and CDR2 FQGNSA. The CDR3 covers 15 residues. CDR3 residues: CASSPWTSGSREQYF. The CDR3, as DNA: TGTGCCAGCAGCCCTTGGACTAGCGGGAGTCGCGAGCAGTACTTC.

The V and J genes are TRBV30 and TRBJ2-7; D not certain. The CDR3 covers 13 residues. Germline V gene lookup returns CDR1 GTSNPN and CDR2 SVGIG (reference sequence). Trimming took off 1 base at V and 1 base at J, with 8 bases between the two ends. CDR3 DNA: TGTGCCTGGAGTGCCTACTGGTCCTACGAGCAGTACTTC. Amino acids: CAWSAYWSYEQYF.

The count of this clone is one. The chain recombines TRBV27 with TRBJ2-7; 11 nucleotides match TRBD2. Trimming cost V 9 bases and J 3 bases; bases outside gene matches: 13. Per the germline V gene, CDR1 is MNHEY and CDR2 is SMNVEV (reference sequence). The CDR3 has 16 amino acids. The CDR3 here is CASRPTGTSGLYEQYF. CDR3 nucleotide sequence: TGTGCCAGTCGACCAACCGGGACTAGCGGCCTCTACGAGCAGTACTTC.

The J gene is TRBJ2-1, the V gene TRBV5-1; D uncertain. The CDR3 runs to 13 residues. Germline V gene data show CDR1 as SGHRS and CDR2 as YFSETQ. Trimming shortened V by 4 bases and J by 0 bases, and 5 bases separated the two germline ends. CDR3 protein: CASSLDSYNEQFF. CDR3 bases: TGCGCCAGCAGCCTGGACTCCTACAATGAGCAGTTCTTC.

The genes are TRBV4-3 and TRBJ1-2; 9 nucleotides match TRBD1. Germline trimming cut 2 bases from V and 0 bases from J; bases unmatched to any gene: 13. The CDR3 totals 19 residues. Germline CDR1 and CDR2: LGHNA and YSLEER. The CDR3 reads CASSQPVPGQGPTNYGYTF. CDR3 nucleotide sequence: TGCGCCAGCAGCCAACCTGTCCCGGGACAGGGTCCCACTAACTATGGCTACACCTTC.

The gene calls are TRBV19 and TRBJ2-7; D not resolved. V gave up 6 bases and J gave up 0 bases, with 15 bases separating them. This CDR3 is built from 15 residues. The germline CDR1 and CDR2 sequences are LNHDA and SQIVND (reference sequence). The CDR3 DNA is TGTGCCAGTAGCCCAAACCTTGCGAGCTCCTACGAGCAGTACTTC. It encodes CASSPNLASSYEQYF.

The chain is built from TRBV11-2 and TRBJ2-7; 11 bases map to TRBD2. CDR3 length: 16 residues. The J segment lost 4 bases and the V segment lost 3 bases, leaving 8 bases of the junction unmatched. Germline CDR1 reads SGHAT; CDR2 reads FQNNGV. CDR3 region: CASSLGAGTSGYEQYF. Written as DNA, the CDR3 is TGTGCCAGCAGCTTGGGAGCCGGGACTAGCGGTTACGAGCAGTACTTC.

The rearrangement uses TRBV11-1 and TRBJ2-7; 8 nucleotides agree with TRBD2. Germline V CDR1 and CDR2: SGHAT, FQDESV (reference sequence). This CDR3 contains 13 residues. Trimming took 5 bases from V and 3 from J; bases not matched to a gene: 3. The CDR3 bases are TGTGCCAGCAGCAGTAGCGGGATCTACGAGCAGTACTTC. It is translated as CASSSSGIYEQYF. Variable domain in full (rest from reference TRBV11-1 and TRBJ2-7): EAEVAQSPRYKITEKSQAVAFWCDPISGHATLYWYRQILGQGPELLVQFQDESVVDDSQLPKDRFSAERLKGVDSTLKIQPAELGDSAMYLCASSSSGIYEQYFGPGTRLTVT.

V usage is TRBV27 and J usage is TRBJ2-2; 7 bases match TRBD1. The CDR3 contains 15 residues. V lost 1 base to trimming and J lost 5 bases; unmatched junction nucleotides: 4. CDR1 and CDR2 from the germline V gene are MNHEY and SMNVEV (reference sequence). CDR3 bases: TGTGCCAGCAGTTTATTAGGGGGCCCGACCGGGGAGCTGTTTTTT. Its translation is CASSLLGGPTGELFF.

This clone was seen a few times. The rearrangement uses TRBV6-5 and TRBJ2-2; D possibly corresponds to TRBD1 (6 bases). The length of the CDR3 is 15 residues. Germline V gene sequence: CDR1 MNHEY, CDR2 SVGAGI. V was trimmed by 5 bases and J by 7 bases, leaving 17 bases between them. CDR3 nucleotide sequence: TGTGCCAGCAGTATTTGGATGGGGGCCCACGGGGAGCTGTTTTTT. Translated: CASSIWMGAHGELFF.

This rearrangement joins TRBV27 to TRBJ2-5, with TRBD1 matching over 8 bases. V shed 1 base, J shed 2 bases, and the junction held 0 bases outside the gene matches. The CDR3 loop spans 14 amino acids. Per germline, CDR1 MNHEY and CDR2 SMNVEV (reference sequence). CDR3 loop: CASSLYRGQETQYF. CDR3 DNA sequence: TGTGCCAGCAGTTTATACAGGGGGCAAGAGACCCAGTACTTC.

The chain joins TRBV9 to TRBJ1-2, with D hard to call. The V gene lost 2 bases and the J gene lost 0 bases, with 8 bases spanning the gap. This CDR3 has 14 amino acids. In germline, CDR1 is SGDLS, CDR2 YYNGEE. The CDR3 loop reads CASSVQQANYGYTF. The DNA for the CDR3 is TGTGCCAGCAGCGTGCAGCAAGCTAACTATGGCTACACCTTC.

The chain carries TRBV5-6 and TRBJ2-1; 12 nucleotides align to TRBD1. Losses at the gene ends were 3 bases for V and 8 bases for J; bases not matched to a gene: 6. The CDR3 runs to 15 residues. Germline lookup yields CDR1 SGHDT and CDR2 YYEEEE. The CDR3 bases are TGTGCCAGCAGCTCCGGGACAGGGGGCTTCTATGAGCAGTTCTTC. Protein: CASSSGTGGFYEQFF.

The chain is built from TRBV19 and TRBJ2-2, with D possibly TRBD1 on 5 matching bases. Trimming took 4 bases from V and 4 from J, leaving 7 bases between them. Looked up from germline, CDR1 is LNHDA and CDR2 is SQIVND (reference sequence). The CDR3 loop spans 13 amino acids. The CDR3 is CASSKQVTGELFF. The CDR3 DNA reads as TGTGCCAGTAGTAAACAGGTCACCGGGGAGCTGTTTTTT.

Here the CDR3 DNA reads TGTGCCAGCAGCACCGGACAGGGAAATGGCTACACCTTC. It codes for CASSTGQGNGYTF. The chain employs TRBV7-2 and TRBJ1-2; 8 bases align to TRBD1. The ends lost 5 bases at V and 6 bases at J; junction bases unmatched: 5. CDR1 and CDR2 from the germline V gene are SGHTA and FQGNSA. The CDR3 is made up of 13 amino acids.

This chain joins TRBV6-5 and TRBJ2-1, with 7 bases lining up with TRBD1. V lost 6 bases to trimming and J lost 4 bases; unmatched junction nucleotides: 6. Per germline, CDR1 MNHEY and CDR2 SVGAGI. This CDR3 region has 14 residues. CDR3 region: CASSGPGQYNEQFF. The CDR3 bases are TGTGCCAGCAGCGGTCCGGGACAGTACAATGAGCAGTTCTTC.

The rearrangement links TRBV5-1 to TRBJ2-1; D assignment may be TRBD1 or TRBD2 (5 bases each). This CDR3 has 17 residues. The germline gives CDR1 SGHRS, CDR2 YFSETQ. The V end lost 3 bases, the J end lost 8 bases, and 24 bases lay between the germline ends. The CDR3 region is CASSSTRGGLSNDEQFF. The DNA of the CDR3 is TGCGCCAGCAGCTCAACCCGGGGCGGGTTGTCCAACGATGAGCAGTTCTTC.

The chain combines TRBV18 with TRBJ1-2; D remains ambiguous. The CDR3 sequence is 14 residues long. Germline CDR1 KGHSH, CDR2 LQKENI. Trimming removed 3 bases at V and 6 bases at J, with 14 bases between. The CDR3 protein is CASSPDPRWDGYTF. The CDR3, as DNA: TGTGCCAGCTCACCGGACCCCCGTTGGGATGGCTACACCTTC.

The chain combines TRBV5-4 with TRBJ2-1; the D gene could be TRBD1 or TRBD2 (5 bases each). The CDR3 runs 15 residues. Between the trimmed V and J ends, which lost 0 bases and 5 bases, there was a span of 12 bases. Germline-derived CDR1 and CDR2 are SGHNT and YYREEE (reference sequence). The CDR3 region has the DNA TGTGCCAGCAGCTTGGTGGGGCGGGCGCACAATGAGCAGTTCTTC. This encodes CASSLVGRAHNEQFF.

J is TRBJ2-7 and V is TRBV11-2, with a tentative D call TRBD1 (5 bases). This CDR3 region has 13 residues. V was shortened by 6 bases and J by 2 bases, with 11 bases between the two germline ends. Germline V gene data show CDR1 as SGHAT and CDR2 as FQNNGV. Written as DNA, the CDR3 is TGTGCCAGCAGTCTTACAGGAACCTACGAGCAGTACTTC. This encodes CASSLTGTYEQYF.

J is TRBJ2-7 and V is TRBV27; no firm D call. The germline CDR1 and CDR2 sequences are MNHEY and SMNVEV (reference sequence). V dropped 8 bases and J dropped 0 bases, with 20 bases sitting between them. The CDR3 contains 16 residues. For the CDR3, the DNA is TGTGCCAGCCGAGCACCTCCCCGCGGCGCCTCCTACGAGCAGTACTTC. It specifies CASRAPPRGASYEQYF.

This chain links TRBV15 with TRBJ1-1; maybe TRBD1 (5 bases). The CDR3 spans 13 residues. V dropped 8 bases and J dropped 1 base, with 11 bases sitting between them. Germline CDR1 LNHNV, CDR2 YYDKDF (reference sequence). The CDR3 DNA follows: TGTGCCACCGTCAAGGGGTCGAACACTGAAGCTTTCTTT. This sequence encodes CATVKGSNTEAFF.

The V gene is TRBV2, the J gene TRBJ1-5, with D possibly being TRBD1 (5 bases). The germline V gene has CDR1 SNHLY and CDR2 FYNNEI. The V gene lost 6 bases and the J gene lost 4 bases, with 16 bases spanning the gap. The CDR3 spans 15 residues. CDR3 sequence: CASRTTGGGNQPQHF. Written as DNA, the CDR3 is TGTGCCAGCAGGACAACGGGGGGAGGGAATCAGCCCCAGCATTTT.

V is TRBV11-1 and J is TRBJ1-5; D ambiguous. Trimming removed 1 base at V and 13 bases at J, with 14 bases between. Germline CDR1 SGHAT, CDR2 FQDESV (reference sequence). CDR3 length: 13 amino acids. The CDR3, as DNA: TGTGCCAGCAGCTTAGGTCGTCTGGGAAGGCAGCATTTT. Its protein is CASSLGRLGRQHF. Full variable domain (remainder filled in from reference TRBV11-1 and TRBJ1-5): EAEVAQSPRYKITEKSQAVAFWCDPISGHATLYWYRQILGQGPELLVQFQDESVVDDSQLPKDRFSAERLKGVDSTLKIQPAELGDSAMYLCASSLGRLGRQHFGDGTRLSIL.